This is a list of T cell receptor beta chains from one sample in a study of T cell responses to AZD1222 COVID-19 vaccine. Some clones are missing from TCRdb's copy, which holds only in-frame ones; the method was immunoSEQ multiplex PCR. The profile shows some 180,000 clones, around 92% of them singletons. The source was peripheral blood, collected on day 0 of AZD1222 vaccination. Receptor source: an adult in good health. Both conserved end residues are part of each CDR3. The D gene is left open where the match is weak. Clone size appears in some rows only: once, few, many, or a class for an expanded clone.

>NA|TRBJ1-6|NA|TRBV11-2
TGTGCCAGCAGCTCCGTCCGGTTCGGGAAAACTCTAGGATCACCCCTCCACTTT
CASSSVRFGKTLGSPLHF
>NA|TRBJ1-6|few|TRBV15
TGTGCCACCAGCAGGGGACCGGGCGCTTATAATTCACCCCTCCACTTT
CATSRGPGAYNSPLHF
>NA|TRBJ1-1|NA|TRBV5-4
TGTGCCAGCAGCTTGCCCCATCTCAGGACTGAAGCTTTCTTT
CASSLPHLRTEAFF
>NA|TRBJ2-7|NA|TRBV20-1
TGCAGTGCTAGTCCCGGCGGTGGTTCCGAGCAGTACTTC
CSASPGGGSEQYF
>TRBD1|TRBJ2-7|NA|TRBV10-2
TGCGCCAGCACTCGAACAGGGGACTCCTACGAGCAGTACTTC
CASTRTGDSYEQYF
>TRBD1|TRBJ1-1|NA|TRBV25-1
TGTGCCAGCAGTGTAGGAGGGACAGGAAACACTGAAGCTTTCTTT
CASSVGGTGNTEAFF
>NA|TRBJ1-5|NA|TRBV19
TGTGCCAGTTGTAGGGTCGGCAATCAGCCCCAGCATTTT
CASCRVGNQPQHF
>TRBD1|TRBJ1-1|NA|TRBV9
TGTGCCAGCAGCGGACAGGGCTTAACCCGAACACTGAGCACTGAAGCTTTCTTT
CASSGQGLTRTLSTEAFF
>TRBD1|TRBJ2-5|NA|TRBV19
TGTGCCAGTAACCAGGGGGCAGGGAAGACCCAGTACTTC
CASNQGAGKTQYF
>NA|TRBJ1-5|NA|TRBV5-1
TGCGCCAGCAGCTTGGAAGGAGGGAAGAATCAGCCCCAGCATTTT
CASSLEGGKNQPQHF
>NA|TRBJ1-1|NA|TRBV18
TGTGCCAGCTCACCTCTCGTCTCTGGGGGGGACACTGAAGCTTTCTTT
CASSPLVSGGDTEAFF
>NA|TRBJ1-6|NA|TRBV6-1
TGTGCCAGCAGTGAGGTCAGGGGCAGTCGGTCACCCCTCCACTTT
CASSEVRGSRSPLHF
>NA|TRBJ1-1|NA|TRBV12-5
TGTGCTAGTGGTGCCGGGACTCGTAACACTGAAGCTTTCTTT
CASGAGTRNTEAFF
>TRBD1|TRBJ1-2|NA|TRBV29-1
TGCAGCATCGAGCAGGGGGGAAATGGCTACACCTTC
CSIEQGGNGYTF
>NA|TRBJ1-1|NA|TRBV5-1
TGCGCCAGCAGCTTGAGGTTTGGGGGGACCACTGAAGCTTTCTTT
CASSLRFGGTTEAFF
>NA|TRBJ2-1|NA|TRBV24-1
TGTGCCACCAGTGATATGGGTGGCAATGAGCAGTTCTTC
CATSDMGGNEQFF
>NA|TRBJ2-3|NA|TRBV27
TGTGCCAGCAGTTTAGTGGGCCCCGCAGATACGCAGTATTTT
CASSLVGPADTQYF
>TRBD2|TRBJ2-5|NA|TRBV19
TGTGCCAGTAGTGAATTAGCGGGAGTGGGGGGGCAAGAGACCCAGTACTTC
CASSELAGVGGQETQYF
>TRBD2|TRBJ2-3|NA|TRBV7-9
TGTGCCAGCAGCTTAATGGGCGGGAGTGATACGCAGTATTTT
CASSLMGGSDTQYF
>TRBD1|TRBJ2-4|NA|TRBV29-1
TGCAGCGTTGACGGGACAGGGTGTACTAGGGCCAAAAACATTCAGTACTTC
CSVDGTGCTRAKNIQYF
>NA|TRBJ2-7|NA|TRBV5-4
TGTGCCAGCAGCGATACTGGACGAGGCGAGCAGTACTTC
CASSDTGRGEQYF
>NA|TRBJ1-6|once|TRBV19
TGTGCCAGTAGTCTGGACTTTAATTCACCCCTCCACTTT
CASSLDFNSPLHF
>NA|TRBJ2-6|NA|TRBV19
TGTGCCAGTACACGCCCGTCTGGGGCCAACGTCCTGACTTTC
CASTRPSGANVLTF
>TRBD2|TRBJ2-1|NA|TRBV7-9
TGTGCCAGCAGCCCTACTAAGCCGACTAGCGGGAGGGCCAACGATGAGCAGTTCTTC
CASSPTKPTSGRANDEQFF
>NA|TRBJ1-3|NA|TRBV14
TGTGCCAGCAGCCACCGAGGGCCCTCTGGAAACACCATATATTTT
CASSHRGPSGNTIYF
>TRBD1|TRBJ1-5|NA|TRBV6-6
TGTGCCAGCAGGCCGACTGGACAGGCCCCCAATCAGCCCCAGCATTTT
CASRPTGQAPNQPQHF
>NA|TRBJ1-1|once|TRBV7-9
TGTGCCAGCAGCTCGGTGGGGAACACTGAAGCTTTCTTT
CASSSVGNTEAFF
>TRBD1|TRBJ1-3|NA|TRBV7-9
TGTGCCAGCAGCTCGCGGACAGGTCGCTCTGGAAACACCATATATTTT
CASSSRTGRSGNTIYF
>NA|TRBJ2-6|NA|TRBV10-3
TGTGCCATAGCTCGGGACATACCCTCTGGGGCCAACGTCCTGACTTTC
CAIARDIPSGANVLTF
>NA|TRBJ2-3|NA|TRBV15
TGTGCCACCAGCTTACCAGGGGGGGATACGCAGTATTTT
CATSLPGGDTQYF
>TRBD2|TRBJ2-1|NA|TRBV6-6
TGTGCCAGCAGTCAGGGACTAGCGGGGGGCGGTGAGCAGTTCTTC
CASSQGLAGGGEQFF
>TRBD2|TRBJ2-1|NA|TRBV27
TGTGCCAGCAGCTCCGGATTCTCGGTAGCGGGAGCTTACAATGAGCAGTTCTTC
CASSSGFSVAGAYNEQFF
>NA|TRBJ1-2|NA|TRBV7-2
TGTGCCAGCAGCAGTTACAGGGTCCCCTATGGCTACACCTTC
CASSSYRVPYGYTF
>TRBD1|TRBJ2-7|NA|TRBV28
TGTGCCAGCAGGCCCAGGACAGGGAAGCACGAGCAGTACTTC
CASRPRTGKHEQYF
>NA|TRBJ2-2|NA|TRBV28
TGTGCCAGCAGTTTATGGCCCCAGGGGTCCGGGGAGCTGTTTTTT
CASSLWPQGSGELFF
>NA|TRBJ2-5|NA|TRBV2
TGTGCCAGCAGTCCGCCCGGGTCACAAGAGACCCAGTACTTC
CASSPPGSQETQYF
>TRBD1|TRBJ1-3|NA|TRBV6-5
TGTGCCAGCGGGAGGACAGGAAACTCTGGAAACACCATATATTTT
CASGRTGNSGNTIYF
>TRBD1|TRBJ1-2|few|TRBV12-5
TGTGCTAGTGGTTTGACAGGGGTCATTGGCTACACCTTC
CASGLTGVIGYTF
>NA|TRBJ2-4|NA|TRBV3-1/TRBV3-2
TGTGCCAGCAGCCACGGCGGAGTCATACAAGCCAAAAACATTCAGTACTTC
CASSHGGVIQAKNIQYF
>NA|TRBJ2-5|NA|TRBV3-1/TRBV3-2
TGTGCCAGCAGCCAAGAGGTGGATAGGGAGACCCAGTACTTC
CASSQEVDRETQYF